This TCR beta chain comes out of a study of OX40 agonist ivuxolimab in advanced cancers. Context from the whole study: Ivuxolimab was an agonistic, fully human IgG2 monoclonal antibody directed against OX40 (CD134), a costimulatory receptor. Intravenous ivuxolimab was administered to patients every 2 weeks at six dose levels: 0.01, 0.1, 0.3, 1.5, 3 and 10 mg/kg. Among the approximately 50 dose-escalation patients, about 20 had hepatocellular carcinoma, 15 or so melanoma, 9 renal cell carcinoma and 9 head and neck cancer. A male proportion of approximately 83% and a mean age of around 60 years, ranging from about 23 to 90, were recorded for the dose-escalation cohort. Prior anti-PD-1, anti-PD-L1 or anti-CTLA-4 therapy was permitted, and approximately 40% of dose-escalation patients had received checkpoint inhibitors. Three dose-escalation patients achieved partial responses, one with hepatocellular carcinoma and two with cutaneous melanoma. Peripheral TCRbeta sequencing was intended to test whether TCR sequence diversity was altered and clonal T-cell expansion was caused by ivuxolimab. The paper covers the monotherapy dose-escalation part of the phase I ivuxolimab trial, which included N of about 56 patients.

Genomic DNA was extracted from sorted cells for sequencing of the TCRbeta CDR3 region. TCRbeta CDR3 regions were sequenced using the immunoSEQ Assay. The table was pulled from immuneACCESS by TCRdb, which kept in-frame rearrangements only. Such tables lose some clones; where checked, under half of the loss comes from unresolved V genes, and the rest has no known cause. This sample gives some 11,000 clones in total; 65% to 75% of them show up just once. The top ten hold around 33% of the sample. From the cysteine up to the phenylalanine, the CDR3 has a length of 17 residues. Left in the record is the CDR3 DNA by itself, 51 bases read in frame from the first base. V lost 0 bases and J lost 0 bases, and the count of bases not matched to a germline gene is 10. Taken from the germline V gene, the CDR1 and CDR2 loops are SQVTM and ANQGSEA. Study-wide conclusions, independent of this receptor: The antigen specificity of the peripheral T cells that underwent clonal expansion was not determined. Partial responders in the 0.1-3.0 mg/kg groups had among the lowest normalized peripheral clonal expansion, especially among CD8+ T cells. On average, CD8+ T cells showed more expanded clones than CD4+ T cells after ivuxolimab. Clonal expansion of both CD4+ and CD8+ blood T cells was observed from baseline to week 6 at doses 0.1 to 3.0 mg/kg. Low levels of normalized T-cell clonal expansion were also seen in some patients who did not respond.

The trial excluded patients who had a history of autoimmune disease or who were on systemic immunosuppression. Peripheral blood for TCR sequencing was collected from all dose cohorts at baseline, on cycle 4 day 1, and on cycle 7 day 1. The samples were drawn from a first-in-human, open-label, multicenter phase I dose-escalation trial of ivuxolimab. Adults with locally advanced or metastatic melanoma, renal cell carcinoma, hepatocellular carcinoma or head and neck squamous cell carcinoma were enrolled in the trial. CD4+ and CD8+ T cells were sorted separately from peripheral blood before TCR sequencing. This clone was counted only a few times. What antigen it recognizes has not been identified. Nothing much larger sits one base from this clone, and base qualities are not available.

This receptor was identified in an adult with an advanced solid tumor such as melanoma, head and neck, liver or kidney cancer. Here the chain combines TRBV29-1 and TRBJ1-1, and 7 junctional nucleotides match TRBD1. This specimen was CD4+ or CD8+ T cells sorted from blood, taken in a trial of the OX40 agonist ivuxolimab. The sequenced DNA: TGCAGCGTTGAAGATACTGGGACAGTACGCCTGAACACTGAAGCTTTCTTT. This codes for CSVEDTGTVRLNTEAFF.